Each of the 15 T cell receptor beta chains below was sequenced from the same sample in a study of blood T cell repertoires in COVID-19. The table came from immunoSEQ multiplex PCR; TCRdb's copy has only in-frame clones and leaves some out. The sample has about 230,000 clones, under 90% seen once. Sequencing was carried out using PBMCs or T cells enriched from blood (not recorded which). All receptors derive from a woman under 40 with acute COVID-19.

The chain links TRBV5-1 to TRBJ1-4; D is unresolved. The germline CDR1 and CDR2 sequences are SGHRS and YFSETQ. V dropped 5 bases and J dropped 6 bases, with 23 bases sitting between them. The CDR3 runs 17 residues. The CDR3 DNA sequence: TGCGCCAGCAGTGACGGGGAGGCCAGCGTCGTTTATGAAAAACTGTTTTTT. This translates into CASSDGEASVVYEKLFF.

CDR3 loop: CASSLASGGTDTQYF. CDR3 sequence (DNA): TGTGCCAGCAGCTTAGCGAGCGGGGGAACAGATACGCAGTATTTT. This sequence joins TRBV7-9 and TRBJ2-3; 8 nucleotides line up with TRBD2. CDR1 is SEHNR, CDR2 FQNEAQ, per germline (reference sequence). The CDR3 spans 15 residues. Trimming took 0 bases from V and 3 from J; bases not matched to a gene: 2.

The rearrangement joins TRBV11-2 to TRBJ2-7; the match to TRBD1 covers 10 bases. The CDR3 runs 14 residues. Germline CDR1 reads SGHAT; CDR2 reads FQNNGV. The trim removed 5 bases at V and 3 bases at J, leaving 4 bases unmatched. CDR3 region: CASSGQGVSYEQYF. The CDR3 bases are TGTGCCAGCAGCGGACAGGGGGTCAGCTACGAGCAGTACTTC.

V usage is TRBV24-1 and J usage is TRBJ2-1, with a weak D call TRBD2 (6 bases). Germline loops: CDR1 KGHDR, CDR2 SFDVKD. Trimming removed 4 bases at V and 1 base at J, with 13 bases between. This CDR3 contains 16 residues. This CDR3 is CATSDPREASYNEQFF. CDR3 bases: TGTGCCACCAGTGACCCGCGGGAAGCGTCCTACAATGAGCAGTTCTTC.

The genes are TRBV19 and TRBJ1-6, with D possibly being TRBD1 (5 bases). The V and J ends lost 8 bases and 2 bases respectively, with 13 bases between them. This CDR3 has 15 residues. Germline lookup yields CDR1 LNHDA and CDR2 SQIVND (reference sequence). DNA of the CDR3: TGTGCCAGTGGGGGGGATCTCACCTATAATTCACCCCTCCACTTT. Residues: CASGGDLTYNSPLHF.

This clone occurred a few times. The rearrangement links TRBV19 to TRBJ1-1, with D maybe TRBD1 (6 bases). V was shortened by 9 bases and J by 10 bases, with 18 bases between the two germline ends. Looked up from germline, CDR1 is LNHDA and CDR2 is SQIVND (reference sequence). The CDR3 extends over 12 amino acids. The CDR3 DNA reads as TGTGCCAGCAACTTTCTGGGGGCAAGAGCTTTCTTT. Translated: CASNFLGARAFF.

V usage is TRBV3-1 (or the pseudogene TRBV3-2) and J usage is TRBJ1-2, with TRBD1 matching over 11 bases. Germline lookup yields CDR1 LGHDT and CDR2 YNNKEL (reference sequence). The CDR3 consists of 15 residues. The V segment lost 1 base and the J segment 6 bases; nucleotides outside the gene matches: 4. The CDR3 DNA reads TGTGCCAGCAGCCAAGTTGGACAGGGGGCGCATGGCTACACCTTC. It translates to CASSQVGQGAHGYTF.

The V call is TRBV7-9, the J call TRBJ2-1, with TRBD1 as a possible D gene (6 bases). CDR3 length equals 15 residues. Trimming removed 8 bases at V and 3 bases at J, with 17 bases between. Germline lookup yields CDR1 SEHNR and CDR2 FQNEAQ (reference sequence). As DNA, the CDR3 is TGTGCCAGCGCACCCACAGGGACCTTCTACAATGAGCAGTTCTTC. Translated, it gives CASAPTGTFYNEQFF.

V is TRBV19 and J is TRBJ2-1, with 16 bases aligning to TRBD2. Germline CDR1 LNHDA, CDR2 SQIVND (reference sequence). Trimming took 5 bases from V and 13 from J; bases not matched to a gene: 8. The CDR3 has 15 residues. The CDR3 DNA sequence: TGTGCCAGTAGTGTCGGGACTAGCGGGGGGGCAACCCAGTTCTTC. Translating it yields CASSVGTSGGATQFF.

The chain combines TRBV29-1 with TRBJ2-7, with unresolved D. The germline V gene has CDR1 SQVTM and CDR2 ANQGSEA. Trimming removed 2 bases from V and 6 bases from J, with 14 bases in between. The CDR3 has 13 amino acids. CDR3 residues: CSVETGTLSEQYF. The DNA for the CDR3 is TGCAGCGTTGAAACCGGTACGTTGTCCGAGCAGTACTTC.

This clone was detected only once. V gene TRBV5-6 combines with J gene TRBJ1-5; 7 bases line up with TRBD1. The germline CDR1 and CDR2 sequences are SGHDT and YYEEEE. The J segment lost 5 bases and the V segment lost 0 bases, leaving 8 bases of the junction unmatched. This CDR3 region has 16 residues. CDR3 nucleotides: TGTGCCAGCAGCTTGGGCCTAGGACAGGAATATCAGCCCCAGCATTTT. It is translated as CASSLGLGQEYQPQHF.

This clone was counted between two and nine times. V and J are TRBV18 and TRBJ1-1; no firm D call. The CDR3 runs 15 residues. From germline, CDR1 is KGHSH and CDR2 LQKENI. V dropped 3 bases and J dropped 5 bases, with 16 bases sitting between them. CDR3 loop: CASSPMSEDGTEAFF. CDR3 sequence (DNA): TGTGCCAGCTCACCTATGTCGGAGGATGGTACTGAAGCTTTCTTT.

CDR3 protein: CASSPPPGSGGYTF. DNA of the CDR3: TGTGCCAGCAGCCCCCCCCCGGGTTCGGGAGGCTACACCTTC. The chain joins TRBV7-2 to TRBJ1-2; the D is unclear. This CDR3 region has 14 residues. Germline V gene sequence: CDR1 SGHTA, CDR2 FQGNSA. V dropped 5 bases and J dropped 8 bases, with 18 bases sitting between them.

The genes are TRBV4-1 and TRBJ1-1; TRBD1 matches at 10 bases. Trimming at V came to 4 bases and at J to 4 bases, leaving 6 bases not matched to a gene. This CDR3 region has 15 residues. From germline, CDR1 is MGHRA and CDR2 YSYEKL. DNA of the CDR3: TGCGCCAGCAGCCTCAGAGGACAGGGGGGCACTGAAGCTTTCTTT. This encodes CASSLRGQGGTEAFF.

The chain uses TRBV29-1 and TRBJ2-2, with a possible D match to TRBD2 (6 bases). CDR1 and CDR2 from the germline V gene are SQVTM and ANQGSEA. This CDR3 is built from 14 residues. The V end was cut by 4 bases, the J end by 2 bases, with 11 bases between. DNA of the CDR3: TGCAGCGTTGTCCCCGGACTAAACACCGGGGAGCTGTTTTTT. Encoded protein: CSVVPGLNTGELFF.